This entry lists 11 T cell receptor beta chains sequenced from one sample in a study of CXCR3-negative and CXCR3-positive naive CD8 T cells. Overall study findings and caveats: In CXCR3-positive naive cells, the TRB CDR3s were more hydrophobic than in CXCR3-negative naive cells.

UMI-labeled TRB cDNA libraries were prepared by 5' RACE. No DNA is given; TCRdb re-called the 5' RACE reads and lists each CDR3 protein once. Recorded for this sample: about 92,000 distinct CDR3 sequences. The antigens of these receptors remain unknown. The specimen sequenced was naive CXCR3+ CD8+ T cells from blood. Described subset: CD45RO-CCR7+CD27+CD95- naive CD8+ T cells expressing CXCR3 (TNR3+). These receptors were collected from a human donor in good health. Some clones in this sample may be carry-over from other donors' samples.

The J gene is TRBJ2-1, the V gene TRBV27; TCRdb's D call of TRBD2 is untestable without DNA. Germline CDR1 is MNHEY and CDR2 is SMNVEV (reference sequence). The CDR3 has 17 amino acids. CDR3 amino acids: CATRLAFRLEFGDEQFF.

This rearrangement joins TRBV14 to TRBJ2-4; TCRdb designates TRBD1, a call that cannot be tested without DNA. The CDR3 loop spans 18 amino acids. Per germline, CDR1 SGHDN and CDR2 FVKESK. Here the CDR3 reads CASSQDFAFGGAKNIQYF.

J is TRBJ2-5 and V is TRBV7-9; TCRdb names TRBD1, which stays unverified in the absence of DNA. This CDR3 is 15 amino acids long. Germline CDR1 is SEHNR and CDR2 is FQNEAQ (reference sequence). The chain's CDR3 is CASSSAPQGRETQYF.

The chain uses TRBV25-1 and TRBJ1-6; without DNA, the TCRdb call of TRBD1 cannot be checked. The length of the CDR3 is 17 residues. CDR1 is MGHDK, CDR2 SYGVNS, per germline. CDR3 sequence reads: CASSEGRTRSYNSPLHF.

The rearrangement uses TRBV20-1 and TRBJ2-3; TCRdb outputs TRBD2, but without DNA this stays unchecked. CDR1 and CDR2 from the germline V gene are DFQATT and SNEGSKA (reference sequence). This CDR3 spans 16 amino acids. CDR3 in amino acids: CSARNWAGGNTDTQYF.

The CDR3 region is CSARADGQSDYGYTF. The J gene is TRBJ1-2, the V gene TRBV20-1; TCRdb's assignment of TRBD1 cannot be checked, as there is no DNA. This CDR3 contains 15 residues. The V gene's germline CDR1 is DFQATT and CDR2 SNEGSKA (reference sequence).

The chain combines TRBV4-1 with TRBJ1-2; the TCRdb call, TRBD1, lacks DNA for checking. Germline loops: CDR1 MGHRA, CDR2 YSYEKL. This CDR3 is 16 amino acids long. The CDR3 is CASSPYPGGEDYGYTF.

The CDR3 here is CASSYSAWGPTNSPLHF. This chain links TRBV6-5 with TRBJ1-6. Germline CDR1 is MNHEY and CDR2 is SVGAGI. The CDR3 spans 17 residues.

The J gene is TRBJ1-3, the V gene TRBV4-1; TCRdb outputs TRBD1, but without DNA this stays unchecked. CDR3 length equals 14 residues. CDR1 MGHRA and CDR2 YSYEKL come from the germline V gene. CDR3 region: CASSPKGAGNTIYF.

V usage is TRBV14 and J usage is TRBJ2-7. The CDR3 is 13 amino acids. The germline V gene encodes CDR1 SGHDN and CDR2 FVKESK. CDR3: CASSQVGAYEQYF.

J is TRBJ1-5 and V is TRBV20-1; TCRdb's D gene call, TRBD1, goes unchecked for lack of DNA. Germline values: CDR1 DFQATT, CDR2 SNEGSKA (reference sequence). This CDR3 is 15 amino acids long. CDR3 amino acids: CSARGRGTINQPQHF.